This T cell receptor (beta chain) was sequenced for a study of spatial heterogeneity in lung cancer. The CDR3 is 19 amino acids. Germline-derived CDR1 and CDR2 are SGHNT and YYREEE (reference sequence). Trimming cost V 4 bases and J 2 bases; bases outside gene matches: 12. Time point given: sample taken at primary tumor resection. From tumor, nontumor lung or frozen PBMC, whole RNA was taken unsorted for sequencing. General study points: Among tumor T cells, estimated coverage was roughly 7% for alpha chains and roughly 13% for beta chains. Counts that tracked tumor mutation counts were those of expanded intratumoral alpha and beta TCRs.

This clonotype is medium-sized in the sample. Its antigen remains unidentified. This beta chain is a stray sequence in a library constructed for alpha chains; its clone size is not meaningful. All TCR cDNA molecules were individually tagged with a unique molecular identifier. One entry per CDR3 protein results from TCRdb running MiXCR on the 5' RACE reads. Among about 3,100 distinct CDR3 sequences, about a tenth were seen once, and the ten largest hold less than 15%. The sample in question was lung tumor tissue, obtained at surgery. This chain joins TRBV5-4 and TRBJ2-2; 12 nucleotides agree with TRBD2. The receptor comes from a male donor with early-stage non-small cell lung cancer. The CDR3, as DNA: TGTGCCAGCAGCCCCGGGACTAGCGGGCCTCATGCCAACACCGGGGAGCTGTTTTTT. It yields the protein CASSPGTSGPHANTGELFF. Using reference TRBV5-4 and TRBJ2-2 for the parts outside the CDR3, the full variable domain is ETGVTQSPTHLIKTRGQQVTLRCSSQSGHNTVSWYQQALGQGPQFIFQYYREEENGRGNFPPRFSGLQFPNYSSELNVNALELDDSALYLCASSPGTSGPHANTGELFFGEGSRLTVL.